This note documents a single TCR beta chain sequence. Under the authors' procedure: How many nucleated cells were present was estimated from reference gene primer amplification. Sequenced by immunoSEQ multiplex PCR; TCRdb stores in-frame clones only, minus some. V and J calls and clone size are given by that table; D and trimming were obtained from the DNA. This table holds 130,000 to 150,000 clones, about nine tenths found once. This sample is part of a study of blood T cell repertoires in COVID-19. Whole-study context: The cDNA or gDNA used as material had been derived from T cells, B-cell-depleted T cells, or PBMCs.

Germline loops: CDR1 SNHLY, CDR2 FYNNEI. V was cut by 7 bases and J by 0 bases, with 9 bases left in between. This CDR3 comprises 14 residues. The chain couples TRBV2 to TRBJ2-2, with D tentatively TRBD1 (5 bases). What was sequenced was peripheral blood. The TCR sequence derives from a middle-aged man with active or convalescent COVID-19. The CDR3 region has the DNA TGTGCCAGCACCAGGGATACGAACACCGGGGAGCTGTTTTTT. Protein product: CASTRDTNTGELFF.